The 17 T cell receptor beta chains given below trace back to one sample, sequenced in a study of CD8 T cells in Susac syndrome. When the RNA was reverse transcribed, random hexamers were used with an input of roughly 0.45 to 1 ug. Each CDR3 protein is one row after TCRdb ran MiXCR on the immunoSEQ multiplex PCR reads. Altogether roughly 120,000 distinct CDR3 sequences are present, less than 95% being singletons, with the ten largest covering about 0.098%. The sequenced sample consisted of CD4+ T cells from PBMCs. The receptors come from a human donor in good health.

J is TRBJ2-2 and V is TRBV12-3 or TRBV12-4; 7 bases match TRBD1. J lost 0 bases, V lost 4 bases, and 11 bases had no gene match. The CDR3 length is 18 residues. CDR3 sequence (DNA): TGTGCCAGCAGTTCATCCCGGGACAGTCCCGCGAACACCGGGGAGCTGTTTTTT. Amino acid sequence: CASSSSRDSPANTGELFF.

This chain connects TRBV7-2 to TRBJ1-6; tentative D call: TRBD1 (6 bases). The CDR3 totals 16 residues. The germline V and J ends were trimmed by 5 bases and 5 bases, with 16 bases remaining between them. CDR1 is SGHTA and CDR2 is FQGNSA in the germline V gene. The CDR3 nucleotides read TGTGCCAGCAGCACGGAGGGGGGACCTAATAATTCACCCCTCCACTTT. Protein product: CASSTEGGPNNSPLHF.

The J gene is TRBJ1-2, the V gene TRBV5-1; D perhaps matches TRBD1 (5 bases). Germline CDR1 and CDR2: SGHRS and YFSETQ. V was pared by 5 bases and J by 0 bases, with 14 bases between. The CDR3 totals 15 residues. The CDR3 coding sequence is TGCGCCAGCAGTGGGGCAGGAACTACTAACTATGGCTACACCTTC. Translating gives CASSGAGTTNYGYTF.

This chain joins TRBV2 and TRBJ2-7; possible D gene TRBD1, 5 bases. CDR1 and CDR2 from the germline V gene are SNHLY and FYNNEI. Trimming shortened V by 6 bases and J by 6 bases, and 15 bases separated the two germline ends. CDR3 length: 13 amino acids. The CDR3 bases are TGTGCCAGCAGGCAGGGTGCCCCTAGCGAGCAGTACTTC. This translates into CASRQGAPSEQYF.

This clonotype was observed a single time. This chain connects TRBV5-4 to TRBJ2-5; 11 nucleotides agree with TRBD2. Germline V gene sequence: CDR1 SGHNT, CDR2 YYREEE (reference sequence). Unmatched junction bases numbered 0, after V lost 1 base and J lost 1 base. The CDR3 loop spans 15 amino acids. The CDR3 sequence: CASSLLAGGQETQYF. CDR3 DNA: TGTGCCAGCAGCTTGCTAGCGGGAGGCCAAGAGACCCAGTACTTC.

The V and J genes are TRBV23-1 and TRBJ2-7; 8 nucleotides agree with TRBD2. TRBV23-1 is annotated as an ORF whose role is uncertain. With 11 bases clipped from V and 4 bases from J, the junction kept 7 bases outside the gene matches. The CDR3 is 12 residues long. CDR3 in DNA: TGCGCCGCCGGGGGGGGCCCTTACGAGCAGTACTTC. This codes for CAAGGGPYEQYF.

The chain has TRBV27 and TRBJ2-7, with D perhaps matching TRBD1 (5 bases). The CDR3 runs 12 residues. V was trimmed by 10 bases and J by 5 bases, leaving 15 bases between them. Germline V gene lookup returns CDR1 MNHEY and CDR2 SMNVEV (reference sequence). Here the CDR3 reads CAIHWGSHEQYF. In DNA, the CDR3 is TGTGCCATCCACTGGGGCAGCCACGAGCAGTACTTC.

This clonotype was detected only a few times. CDR3 DNA sequence: TGTGCCAGCAGCTTGGTAGGACAGGACCTCCAGTACTTC. Translating gives CASSLVGQDLQYF. The chain joins TRBV7-2 to TRBJ2-7; 7 nucleotides match TRBD1. The CDR3 has 13 residues. Germline-derived CDR1 and CDR2 are SGHTA and FQGNSA. Trimming at V came to 3 bases and at J to 10 bases, leaving 9 bases not matched to a gene.

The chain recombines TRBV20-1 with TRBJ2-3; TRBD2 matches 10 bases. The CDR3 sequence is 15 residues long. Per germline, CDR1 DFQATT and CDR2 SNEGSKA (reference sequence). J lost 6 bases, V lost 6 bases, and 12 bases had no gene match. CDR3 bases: TGCAGTGCCCGTCGCAGCGGGAGGGAGGAGGATACGCAGTATTTT. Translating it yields CSARRSGREEDTQYF.

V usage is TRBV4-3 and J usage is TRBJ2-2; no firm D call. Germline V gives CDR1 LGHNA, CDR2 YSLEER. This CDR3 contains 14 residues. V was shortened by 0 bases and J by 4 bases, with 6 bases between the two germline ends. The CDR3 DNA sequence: TGCGCCAGCAGCCAAGAGTCGGGCACCGGGGAGCTGTTTTTT. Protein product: CASSQESGTGELFF.

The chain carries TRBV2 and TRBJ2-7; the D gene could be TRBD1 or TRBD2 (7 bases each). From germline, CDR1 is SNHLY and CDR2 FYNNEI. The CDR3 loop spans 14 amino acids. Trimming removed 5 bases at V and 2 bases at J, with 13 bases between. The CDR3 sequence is CASSLQGGTYEQYF. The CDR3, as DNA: TGTGCCAGCAGTCTGCAGGGGGGGACCTACGAGCAGTACTTC.

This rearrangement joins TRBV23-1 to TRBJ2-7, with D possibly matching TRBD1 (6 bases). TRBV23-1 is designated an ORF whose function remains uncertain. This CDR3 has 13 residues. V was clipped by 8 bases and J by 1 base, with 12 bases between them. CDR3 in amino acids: CASRERGSYEQYF. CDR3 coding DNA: TGCGCCAGCCGCGAGAGGGGGTCCTACGAGCAGTACTTC.

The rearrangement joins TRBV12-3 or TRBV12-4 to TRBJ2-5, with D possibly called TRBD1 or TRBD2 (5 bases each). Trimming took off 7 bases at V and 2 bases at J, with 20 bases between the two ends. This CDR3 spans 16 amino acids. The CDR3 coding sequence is TGTGCCAGCACCTTGGGGGTCCCTGGTTGGCAAGAGACCCAGTACTTC. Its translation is CASTLGVPGWQETQYF.

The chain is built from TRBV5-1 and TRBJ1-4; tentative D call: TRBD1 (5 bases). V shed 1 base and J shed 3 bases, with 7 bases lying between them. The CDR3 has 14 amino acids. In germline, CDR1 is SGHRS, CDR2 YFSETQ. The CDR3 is CASSLTGANEKLFF. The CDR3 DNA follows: TGCGCCAGCAGCTTGACAGGCGCTAATGAAAAACTGTTTTTT.

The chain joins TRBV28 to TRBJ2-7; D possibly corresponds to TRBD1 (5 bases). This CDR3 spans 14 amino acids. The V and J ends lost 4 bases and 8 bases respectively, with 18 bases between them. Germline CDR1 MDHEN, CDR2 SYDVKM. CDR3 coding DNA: TGTGCCAGCAGTTCTCCGGACATGTCTACGAAGCAGTACTTC. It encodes CASSSPDMSTKQYF.

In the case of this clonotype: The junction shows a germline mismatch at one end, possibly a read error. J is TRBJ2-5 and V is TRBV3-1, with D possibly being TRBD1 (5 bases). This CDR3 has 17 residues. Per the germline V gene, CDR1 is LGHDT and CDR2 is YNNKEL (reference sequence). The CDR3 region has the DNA TGTGCCAGCAGTCAAGGGGTCATCCGAACTTCTCAAGAGACCCAGTACTTC. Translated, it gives CASSQGVIRTSQETQYF.

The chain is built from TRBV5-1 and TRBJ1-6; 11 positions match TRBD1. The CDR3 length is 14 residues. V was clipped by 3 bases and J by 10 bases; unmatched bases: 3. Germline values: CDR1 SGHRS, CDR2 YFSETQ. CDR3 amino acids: CASSSGTGGSPLHF. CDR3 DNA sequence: TGCGCCAGCAGCTCCGGGACAGGGGGATCACCCCTCCACTTT.